These 2 T cell receptor beta chains were sequenced from one sample in a study of blood T cell repertoires in COVID-19. Some clones are missing from TCRdb's copy, which holds only in-frame ones; the method was immunoSEQ multiplex PCR. The sample shows about 170,000 clones, 84% of them seen only once. Sequenced: peripheral blood. These receptors were taken from a woman older than 75 with COVID-19, enrolled during active disease.

Here the CDR3 reads CASSLAPQGRGLVLTF. CDR3 nucleotide sequence: TGTGCCAGCAGCTTGGCCCCACAGGGTAGGGGGTTGGTGTTGACCTTC. V usage is TRBV5-4 and J usage is TRBJ1-2; D may be TRBD1 (6 bases). CDR3 length: 16 amino acids. The V end was cut by 0 bases, the J end by 14 bases, with 26 bases between. Germline V CDR1 and CDR2: SGHNT, YYREEE (reference sequence).

The chain joins TRBV6-5 to TRBJ1-2, with TRBD1 matching 7 bases. Looked up from germline, CDR1 is MNHEY and CDR2 is SVGAGI. The CDR3 loop spans 13 amino acids. V dropped 0 bases and J dropped 8; count of bases not matched to a gene: 3. The CDR3 DNA is TGTGCCAGCAGTTACTCGAGGGGGCGGGGCTACACCTTC. Protein product: CASSYSRGRGYTF.